A selection of T cell receptor beta chains follows, all from one sample in a study of T cell responses to AZD1222 COVID-19 vaccine. Produced via immunoSEQ multiplex PCR; TCRdb's table is partial and in-frame only. The repertoire consists of fewer than 150,000 clones, with roughly 90% occurring once and the leading ten covering 1.5% to 2%. The input for sequencing was peripheral blood, taken on day 0 of AZD1222 vaccination. The receptors originated from an adult in good health. Each CDR3 is given with its conserved first and last residue.

V,J,CDR3
TRBV5-8,TRBJ1-5,CASSFGDRVNQPQHF
TRBV5-6,TRBJ1-2,CASSLGSSGYTF
TRBV27,TRBJ1-1,CASSFSGGMNTEAFF
TRBV28,TRBJ1-2,CAGLNPQGGYTF
TRBV27,TRBJ2-1,CASSFQQAGGPRNEQFF
TRBV20-1,TRBJ2-1,CSASPGLDEQFF
TRBV15,TRBJ2-5,CATSRASGGQEETQYF
TRBV7-9,TRBJ2-1,CASSLEGTGNEQFF
TRBV5-4,TRBJ2-5,CASSFLPGPEETQYF
TRBV19,TRBJ1-3,CASSLGTGYSGNTIYF
TRBV7-9,TRBJ2-5,CASRASGTRQETQYF
TRBV29-1,TRBJ1-2,CSVGVKGGYTF
TRBV27,TRBJ1-6,CASSPVGQAGSPLHF
TRBV19,TRBJ1-5,CASRGAGTGEKGTQPQHF
TRBV5-1,TRBJ1-6,CASSLVVGLNSPLHF
TRBV7-9,TRBJ1-2,CASSAGQVRGYGYTF
TRBV14,TRBJ1-5,CASSQGLYQPQHF
TRBV9,TRBJ1-2,CASGNNYGYTF
TRBV29-1,TRBJ1-2,CSVEGDRGGVDYGYTF
TRBV6-5,TRBJ2-1,CASSVETRNEQFF
TRBV14,TRBJ2-7,CASSQYSFPGQGSYEQYF
TRBV7-2,TRBJ1-3,CASSLRRTEPSGNTIYF
TRBV20-1,TRBJ1-1,CSASFEPRKAFF
TRBV10-3,TRBJ2-3,CAISAGADTQYF
TRBV5-5,TRBJ1-2,CASSFLQGSSSLGYTF
TRBV6-5,TRBJ2-1,CASRDRNNEQFF
TRBV6-2/TRBV6-3,TRBJ2-3,CASSYSSSGRGKYF
TRBV6-5,TRBJ2-7,CASSLGSYEQYF
TRBV11-2,TRBJ2-7,CASSLLEGGSYEQYF
TRBV18,TRBJ1-3,CASSPPPYTGSISGNTIYF
TRBV6-1,TRBJ1-2,CASSENYYGTGGKGYTF
TRBV9,TRBJ2-1,CASSAGQGISNEQFF
TRBV24-1,TRBJ1-2,CATSDTTGEESYGYTF
TRBV12-3/TRBV12-4,TRBJ1-2,CASTTRVDNGYTF